One and the same sample provided the 16 T cell receptor beta chains below, sequenced in a study of shared clonotypes between healthy human individuals. Sequencing was performed with immunoSEQ multiplex PCR; in TCRdb, only in-frame clones are kept and a portion is missing. Among 400,000 to 600,000 clones listed, more than 75% were seen once. The source material was PBMCs. These receptors were collected from a woman aged 35 to 49 in good health. Some clones in this sample may be carry-over from other donors' samples.

The chain has TRBV6-6 and TRBJ1-2; D perhaps matches TRBD1 (5 bases). The V and J ends lost 2 bases and 7 bases respectively, with 11 bases between them. This CDR3 has 13 amino acids. The germline CDR1 and CDR2 sequences are MNHNY and SVGAGI (reference sequence). The CDR3 nucleotides are TGTGCCAGCAGTTACGAGGGACCCCGTGGCTACACCTTC. Its translation: CASSYEGPRGYTF.

This clone showed up just once. This chain links TRBV2 with TRBJ1-2; D remains unclear. Germline values: CDR1 SNHLY, CDR2 FYNNEI. This CDR3 region has 16 residues. Trimming took off 6 bases at V and 8 bases at J, with 25 bases between the two ends. CDR3 nucleotide sequence: TGTGCCAGCAGGCCCGATTACACTTTACGGCCGAAGGGCTACACCTTC. This codes for CASRPDYTLRPKGYTF. Looking up the rest from reference TRBV2 and TRBJ1-2 gives the full variable domain: EPEVTQTPSHQVTQMGQEVILRCVPISNHLYFYWYRQILGQKVEFLVSFYNNEISEKSEIFDDQFSVERPDGSNFTLKIRSTKLEDSAMYFCASRPDYTLRPKGYTFGSGTRLTVV.

This chain joins TRBV18 and TRBJ1-5; D gene ambiguous. Germline CDR1 and CDR2: KGHSH and LQKENI. The CDR3 has 13 residues. V was trimmed by 6 bases and J by 0 bases, leaving 6 bases between them. CDR3 nucleotide sequence: TGTGCCAGCTCCCAGGATAGCAATCAGCCCCAGCATTTT. This translates into CASSQDSNQPQHF. Supplemented by reference TRBV18 and TRBJ1-5, the full variable domain reads NAGVMQNPRHLVRRRGQEARLRCSPMKGHSHVYWYRQLPEEGLKFMVYLQKENIIDESGMPKERFSAEFPKEGPSILRIQQVVRGDSAAYFCASSQDSNQPQHFGDGTRLSIL.

This clone was seen repeatedly, ten times or more. Other DNA sequences in the same sample also yield this CDR3. Here the CDR3 DNA reads TGTGCCAGCAGCTTGGACAATAACTATGGCTACACCTTC. Its protein is CASSLDNNYGYTF. The J gene is TRBJ1-2, the V gene TRBV7-2, with D tentatively TRBD1 (5 bases). This CDR3 is 13 amino acids long. From germline, CDR1 is SGHTA and CDR2 FQGNSA. V lost 3 bases to trimming and J lost 1 base, with 6 bases between them.

V and J are TRBV19 and TRBJ1-4; TRBD1 agrees at 10 bases. Losses at the gene ends were 6 bases for V and 4 bases for J; bases not matched to a gene: 5. Germline lookup yields CDR1 LNHDA and CDR2 SQIVND (reference sequence). The CDR3 loop spans 15 amino acids. In DNA form, the CDR3 reads TGTGCCAGTAGCCCGGGACAGGGGCTTAATGAAAAACTGTTTTTT. Translation gives CASSPGQGLNEKLFF. Full variable domain (outside the CDR3, taken from reference TRBV19 and TRBJ1-4): DGGITQSPKYLFRKEGQNVTLSCEQNLNHDAMYWYRQDPGQGLRLIYYSQIVNDFQKGDIAEGYSVSREKKESFPLTVTSAQKNPTAFYLCASSPGQGLNEKLFFGSGTQLSVL.

The CDR3 protein is CASSESSRDRGNYEQYF. In nucleotides, the CDR3 is TGCGCCAGCAGTGAGTCCTCCCGGGACAGGGGGAACTACGAGCAGTACTTC. J is TRBJ2-7 and V is TRBV10-1; 11 bases align to TRBD1. CDR1 and CDR2 from the germline V gene are WNHNN and SYGVQD (reference sequence). Losses at the gene ends were 0 bases for V and 3 bases for J; bases not matched to a gene: 7. The CDR3 has 17 amino acids.

V is TRBV7-2 and J is TRBJ2-3; D gene uncertain. The CDR3 has 13 residues. Germline-derived CDR1 and CDR2 are SGHTA and FQGNSA. Trimming left V 2 bases short and J 5 bases short, with 8 bases between. The CDR3 spells CASSLPSIDTQYF. CDR3 nucleotide sequence: TGTGCCAGCAGCTTACCCTCTATAGATACGCAGTATTTT.

This clone was counted between two and nine times. The gene calls are TRBV7-9 and TRBJ1-1, with 9 bases matching TRBD1. There are 14 residues in the CDR3. The junction had 4 bases not matched to a gene; V was cut back by 3 bases and J by 5 bases. Germline V CDR1 and CDR2: SEHNR, FQNEAQ (reference sequence). CDR3 amino acids: CASSFSGQGTEAFF. The CDR3 DNA follows: TGTGCCAGCAGCTTCTCTGGACAGGGGACTGAAGCTTTCTTT.

CDR3 loop: CASSVFGQSSYNEQFF. As DNA, the CDR3 is TGTGCCAGCAGCGTATTCGGACAGAGCTCCTACAATGAGCAGTTCTTC. The J gene is TRBJ2-1, the V gene TRBV9; D perhaps matches TRBD1 (6 bases). Germline V gives CDR1 SGDLS, CDR2 YYNGEE. Trimming pared 1 base from V and 0 bases from J, leaving 11 bases between. This CDR3 is built from 16 residues.

This chain joins TRBV7-3 and TRBJ2-1; possibly TRBD1 for D (6 bases). The germline V gene has CDR1 SGHTA and CDR2 FQGTGA. Trimming pared 3 bases from V and 7 bases from J, leaving 10 bases between. There are 13 residues in the CDR3. In DNA form, the CDR3 reads TGTGCCAGCAGCTTTGGTACAGGGAATGAGCAGTTCTTC. It yields the protein CASSFGTGNEQFF.

DNA for the CDR3: TGTGCCAGCAGCGACACCAAACTAGCGGGAATCCCCAGTGAGCAGTTCTTC. Protein product: CASSDTKLAGIPSEQFF. The chain joins TRBV11-2 to TRBJ2-1; 10 bases line up with TRBD2. CDR1 and CDR2 (germline): SGHAT, FQNNGV. Trimming at V came to 5 bases and at J to 9 bases, leaving 16 bases not matched to a gene. The CDR3 is made up of 17 amino acids.

This chain links TRBV5-6 with TRBJ1-1; D is unresolved. V was shortened by 3 bases and J by 3 bases, with 3 bases between the two germline ends. CDR1 and CDR2 (germline): SGHDT, YYEEEE. The CDR3 loop spans 11 amino acids. Here the CDR3 DNA reads TGTGCCAGCAGCTGGGACACTGAAGCTTTCTTT. Protein: CASSWDTEAFF.

The rearrangement links TRBV11-2 to TRBJ1-2; perhaps TRBD1 as D (6 bases). Germline V gene data show CDR1 as SGHAT and CDR2 as FQNNGV. V gave up 2 bases and J gave up 2 bases, with 15 bases separating them. The CDR3 has 16 residues. The CDR3 spells CASSLQGRGSNYGYTF. The CDR3, as DNA: TGTGCCAGCAGCTTACAGGGGAGGGGGTCAAACTATGGCTACACCTTC.

CDR3 sequence: CASTEDRGPYEQYF. The CDR3 DNA sequence: TGCGCCAGCACCGAGGACAGGGGTCCCTACGAGCAGTACTTC. The J gene is TRBJ2-7, the V gene TRBV10-2; 9 bases are a match to TRBD1. CDR3 length: 14 residues. V was clipped by 7 bases and J by 2 bases; unmatched bases: 6. CDR1 and CDR2 (germline): WSHSY, SAAADI.

V and J are TRBV5-4 and TRBJ1-1; D ambiguous. With 0 bases removed from V and 5 bases from J, the gap between germline ends came to 11 bases. In germline, CDR1 is SGHNT, CDR2 YYREEE (reference sequence). This CDR3 region has 14 residues. CDR3 sequence: CASSLEIGETEAFF. In DNA form, the CDR3 reads TGTGCCAGCAGCTTGGAGATCGGGGAGACTGAAGCTTTCTTT.

The J gene is TRBJ2-7, the V gene TRBV4-1, with 11 positions matching TRBD2. The length of the CDR3 is 19 residues. Germline-derived CDR1 and CDR2 are MGHRA and YSYEKL. The V gene end was trimmed by 5 bases and the J gene end by 3 bases; junction bases not matched to a gene: 18. The CDR3 is CASSKGTSGSGRRDYEQYF. The CDR3, as DNA: TGCGCCAGCAGCAAAGGAACTAGCGGGAGTGGGAGGCGCGACTACGAGCAGTACTTC.